This entry lists 18 T cell receptor beta chains sequenced from one sample in a study of cytomegalovirus exposure and HLA in healthy donors. PCR was performed using 60 Vbeta and 13 Jbeta primers. The table came from immunoSEQ multiplex PCR; TCRdb's copy has only in-frame clones and leaves some out. The sample shows about 130,000 clones, about 80% of them seen only once. The sequenced material came from PBMCs. Receptors originate from a man aged 35 to 55 in good health and CMV-seropositive.

The CDR3 DNA reads TGTGCCTGGGGGGAGGACGGTTACAATCAGCCCCAGCATTTT. Translated: CAWGEDGYNQPQHF. The chain recombines TRBV30 with TRBJ1-5; D gene uncertain. This CDR3 contains 14 residues. Germline values: CDR1 GTSNPN, CDR2 SVGIG (reference sequence). V was clipped by 5 bases and J by 3 bases, with 14 bases between them.

The chain couples TRBV5-1 to TRBJ2-7; TRBD2 aligns across 9 bases. Germline values: CDR1 SGHRS, CDR2 YFSETQ. The CDR3 sequence is 15 residues long. The junction had 7 bases not matched to a gene; V was cut back by 3 bases and J by 3 bases. CDR3 loop: CASSSTSGPLYEQYF. DNA for the CDR3: TGCGCCAGCAGCTCCACTAGCGGGCCCCTCTACGAGCAGTACTTC. Together with reference TRBV5-1 and TRBJ2-7, the CDR3 gives the full variable domain: KAGVTQTPRYLIKTRGQQVTLSCSPISGHRSVSWYQQTPGQGLQFLFEYFSETQRNKGNFPGRFSGRQFSNSRSEMNVSTLELGDSALYLCASSSTSGPLYEQYFGPGTRLTVT.

The chain couples TRBV7-8 to TRBJ1-1, with unresolved D. The CDR3 is made up of 12 amino acids. V lost 1 base and J 8 bases, leaving 8 bases between the germline ends. Germline V gene lookup returns CDR1 SGHVS and CDR2 FQNEAQ. The CDR3 is CASSLGAGEAFF. The CDR3 region has the DNA TGTGCCAGCAGCTTAGGCGCAGGCGAAGCTTTCTTT.

V gene TRBV7-2 combines with J gene TRBJ2-2, with a weak D call TRBD1 (5 bases). This CDR3 contains 15 residues. CDR1 SGHTA and CDR2 FQGNSA come from the germline V gene. With 2 bases removed from V and 4 bases from J, the gap between germline ends came to 11 bases. The CDR3 DNA reads TGTGCCAGCAGCTTAATTAGCCAGGGCACCGGGGAGCTGTTTTTT. It encodes CASSLISQGTGELFF. Full variable domain (remainder filled in from reference TRBV7-2 and TRBJ2-2): GAGVSQSPSNKVTEKGKDVELRCDPISGHTALYWYRQSLGQGLEFLIYFQGNSAPDKSGLPSDRFSAERTGGSVSTLTIQRTQQEDSAVYLCASSLISQGTGELFFGEGSRLTVL.

V and J are TRBV27 and TRBJ2-3, with D possibly matching TRBD2 (7 bases). Looked up from germline, CDR1 is MNHEY and CDR2 is SMNVEV (reference sequence). V shed 3 bases and J shed 1 base, with 17 bases lying between them. CDR3 length equals 17 residues. CDR3 coding DNA: TGTGCCAGCAGTTTGTGGGGGCAGGCGGGAGGCACAGATACGCAGTATTTT. The encoded protein is CASSLWGQAGGTDTQYF.

This clone was detected only a few times. J is TRBJ1-5 and V is TRBV28; the D is unclear. Germline-derived CDR1 and CDR2 are MDHEN and SYDVKM. This CDR3 has 16 residues. V was shortened by 7 bases and J by 7 bases, with 23 bases between the two germline ends. In DNA, the CDR3 is TGTGCCAGCACCCTCCCGGCCGGCGGAGTTCAGCAGCCCCAGCATTTT. Protein product: CASTLPAGGVQQPQHF.

The V and J genes are TRBV7-9 and TRBJ1-4; 9 bases are shared with TRBD1. Germline V gene data show CDR1 as SEHNR and CDR2 as FQNEAQ (reference sequence). With V trimmed by 6 bases and J by 7 bases, 6 bases remained unmatched. The CDR3 is made up of 14 amino acids. CDR3 in DNA: TGTGCCAGCAGAGCCGGGACAGGGAGTGAAAAACTGTTTTTT. Translation: CASRAGTGSEKLFF.

CDR3 sequence (DNA): TGTGCCAGCGGACTAGCGGGAGACAATGAGCAGTTCTTC. Translated, it gives CASGLAGDNEQFF. This chain uses TRBV2 with TRBJ2-1; 13 bases map to TRBD2. The germline V gene has CDR1 SNHLY and CDR2 FYNNEI. The V gene end was trimmed by 8 bases and the J gene end by 5 bases; junction bases not matched to a gene: 0. CDR3 length: 13 residues.

This clone was observed a few times. This chain joins TRBV28 and TRBJ1-2; 8 bases match TRBD1. Germline V gives CDR1 MDHEN, CDR2 SYDVKM. This CDR3 is 15 amino acids long. V lost 2 bases to trimming and J lost 1 base; unmatched junction nucleotides: 3. This chain's CDR3 is CASSLGTGNNYGYTF. CDR3 bases: TGTGCCAGCAGTTTAGGGACAGGCAATAACTATGGCTACACCTTC.

The chain is built from TRBV11-2 and TRBJ2-5, with TRBD1 matching 7 bases. The CDR3 is 14 amino acids. The V gene end was trimmed by 4 bases and the J gene end by 0 bases; junction bases not matched to a gene: 2. The germline V gene has CDR1 SGHAT and CDR2 FQNNGV. CDR3 in DNA: TGTGCCAGCAGCTCGACAGGGTACCAAGAGACCCAGTACTTC. It specifies CASSSTGYQETQYF.

The gene calls are TRBV2 and TRBJ2-3, with a weak D call TRBD2 (5 bases). The CDR3 runs to 14 residues. From germline, CDR1 is SNHLY and CDR2 FYNNEI. V was pared by 3 bases and J by 0 bases, with 7 bases between. The chain's CDR3 is CASSDRTSTDTQYF. CDR3 DNA: TGTGCCAGCAGTGATAGGACTAGCACAGATACGCAGTATTTT.

The sample holds a few counts of this clone. The chain joins TRBV10-3 to TRBJ1-1, with D perhaps TRBD1 (5 bases). The CDR3 runs 14 residues. The V end lost 3 bases, the J end lost 6 bases, and 14 bases lay between the germline ends. The V gene's germline CDR1 is ENHRY and CDR2 SYGVKD. The CDR3 sequence is CAISESGGDAEAFF. The CDR3 nucleotides read TGTGCCATCAGTGAATCGGGGGGAGACGCTGAAGCTTTCTTT.

The V and J genes are TRBV9 and TRBJ2-5; maybe TRBD2 (6 bases). V dropped 2 bases and J dropped 4 bases, with 15 bases sitting between them. CDR1 and CDR2 from the germline V gene are SGDLS and YYNGEE. The CDR3 has 15 residues. The CDR3 region is CASSVHGSGRETQYF. Written as DNA, the CDR3 is TGTGCCAGCAGCGTCCACGGGAGCGGTAGAGAGACCCAGTACTTC.

DNA for the CDR3: TGTGCCAGCTCAGACGGACAGGGCGGGTTCCGAGATACGCAGTATTTT. Its translation is CASSDGQGGFRDTQYF. V is TRBV18 and J is TRBJ2-3, with 8 bases matching TRBD1. The CDR3 totals 16 residues. The germline V gene has CDR1 KGHSH and CDR2 LQKENI. The trim removed 5 bases at V and 5 bases at J, leaving 12 bases unmatched.

V gene TRBV12-5 combines with J gene TRBJ2-3; tentative D call: TRBD1 (6 bases). Germline CDR1 LGHNT, CDR2 FRNRAP. The CDR3 extends over 16 amino acids. V was trimmed by 0 bases and J by 1 base, leaving 11 bases between them. The CDR3 loop reads CASGLVFEGGTDTQYF. The DNA for the CDR3 is TGTGCTAGTGGTTTGGTATTCGAGGGGGGCACAGATACGCAGTATTTT.

The chain couples TRBV18 to TRBJ1-4; no reliable D call. The CDR3 sequence is 15 residues long. Germline V gene data show CDR1 as KGHSH and CDR2 as LQKENI. V was pared by 3 bases and J by 7 bases, with 15 bases between. DNA of the CDR3: TGTGCCAGCTCACCTTCATTAACTTCGGGTGAAAAACTGTTTTTT. Translated: CASSPSLTSGEKLFF.

This clone was found once. V gene TRBV10-3 combines with J gene TRBJ2-6, with D possibly TRBD1 on 7 matching bases. Trimming removed 3 bases from V and 2 bases from J, with 11 bases in between. The CDR3 loop spans 16 amino acids. Germline assignment: CDR1 ENHRY and CDR2 SYGVKD. The CDR3 is CAISDPRGAGANVLTF. In DNA, the CDR3 is TGTGCCATCAGTGACCCCAGGGGGGCTGGGGCCAACGTCCTGACTTTC.

This chain joins TRBV5-1 and TRBJ1-3; TRBD1 aligns across 8 bases. V lost 5 bases, J lost 0 bases, and 4 bases stayed unmatched. CDR1 SGHRS and CDR2 YFSETQ come from the germline V gene. CDR3 size: 15 residues. The CDR3 sequence: CASSTTGGSGNTIYF. Written as DNA, the CDR3 is TGCGCCAGCAGTACAACAGGGGGCTCTGGAAACACCATATATTTT.